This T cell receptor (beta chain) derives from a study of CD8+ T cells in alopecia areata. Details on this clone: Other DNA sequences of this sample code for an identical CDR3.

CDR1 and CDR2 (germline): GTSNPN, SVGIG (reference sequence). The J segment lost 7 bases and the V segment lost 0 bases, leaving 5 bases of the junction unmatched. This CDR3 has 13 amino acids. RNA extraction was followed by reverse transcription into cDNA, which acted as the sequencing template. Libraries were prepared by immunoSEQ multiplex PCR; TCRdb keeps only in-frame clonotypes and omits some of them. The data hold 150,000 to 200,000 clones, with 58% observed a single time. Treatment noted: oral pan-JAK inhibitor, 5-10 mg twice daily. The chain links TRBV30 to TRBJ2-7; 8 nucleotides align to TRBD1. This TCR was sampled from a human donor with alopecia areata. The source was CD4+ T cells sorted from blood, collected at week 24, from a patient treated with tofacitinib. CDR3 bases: TGTGCCTGGAGTGTCCAGGGGGCAGGGGAGCAGTACTTC. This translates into CAWSVQGAGEQYF.